The TCR beta chain under discussion was sequenced for a study of blood T cell repertoires in COVID-19. In the study overall: COVID-19 samples, acute and convalescent, were from the United States, Italy and Spain. PBMCs, B-cell-depleted T cells, or T cells were the source of the cDNA or gDNA that made up the material.

On this clone: This sample also contains other DNA sequences that code for the same CDR3.

The CDR3 loop spans 10 amino acids. V lost 2 bases and J lost 9, with 5 bases in between. The germline V gene encodes CDR1 SQVTM and CDR2 ANQGSEA. In the original workflow: Amplification of reference gene primers was used by the study to estimate nucleated cell counts. Profiled with immunoSEQ multiplex PCR; TCRdb holds only in-frame clones, not every one. V and J calls and clone size are copied from that table; D and trimming were computed from the DNA. The table includes under 250,000 clones, around 83% detected once. Sequenced input: peripheral blood. This sequence originates from a woman aged 45-65 years with acute or convalescent COVID-19. The V gene is TRBV29-1, the J gene TRBJ2-1; D is unclear. CDR3 nucleotides: TGCAGCGTTGAAACGGGTGAGCAGTTCTTC. This encodes CSVETGEQFF.